This entry lists 18 T cell receptor beta chains sequenced from one sample in a study of T cells in pancreatic ductal adenocarcinoma. Sequencing used immunoSEQ multiplex PCR; TCRdb keeps in-frame clones, though not all of them. In the table there are around 100,000 clones, around 96% of which are singletons. Surgery without prior neoadjuvant therapy was the treatment of the selected pancreatic ductal adenocarcinoma patients. The sequenced material came from PBMCs. Receptors were obtained from a human donor with pancreatic ductal adenocarcinoma.

This sequence joins TRBV28 and TRBJ1-5, with D possibly being TRBD1 (6 bases). Germline values: CDR1 MDHEN, CDR2 SYDVKM. The CDR3 has 13 amino acids. V lost 2 bases, J lost 7 bases, and 9 bases lay in between. The CDR3: CASSLDRKQPQHF. The DNA for the CDR3 is TGTGCCAGCAGTTTAGACAGGAAACAGCCCCAGCATTTT.

The chain carries TRBV2 and TRBJ2-3, with D hard to call. The V and J ends lost 2 bases and 2 bases respectively, with 5 bases between them. This CDR3 region has 13 residues. Germline lookup yields CDR1 SNHLY and CDR2 FYNNEI. CDR3 loop: CASSESYTDTQYF. Here the CDR3 DNA reads TGTGCCAGCAGTGAATCCTACACAGATACGCAGTATTTT.

The chain joins TRBV9 to TRBJ2-7; 7 bases match TRBD1. The germline gives CDR1 SGDLS, CDR2 YYNGEE. V shed 0 bases, J shed 1 base, and the junction held 19 bases outside the gene matches. The CDR3 is 20 amino acids. DNA for the CDR3: TGTGCCAGCAGCGTAGAAGCCGCCCCCGTTGGACAGGCACATTCCTACGAGCAGTACTTC. Translated: CASSVEAAPVGQAHSYEQYF.

The chain is built from TRBV11-2 and TRBJ2-1; tentatively, D is TRBD2 (5 bases). The CDR3 has 13 residues. Germline CDR1 is SGHAT and CDR2 is FQNNGV. Trimming removed 4 bases from V and 15 bases from J, with 19 bases in between. Written as DNA, the CDR3 is TGTGCCAGCAGCTCCAGAGGGTCGGGGAGTCCGTTCTTC. It translates to CASSSRGSGSPFF.

The chain recombines TRBV15 with TRBJ2-7; 7 nucleotides align to TRBD1. The CDR3 has 14 amino acids. V lost 4 bases, J lost 9 bases, and 12 bases stayed unmatched. CDR1 and CDR2 (germline): LNHNV, YYDKDF (reference sequence). The DNA for the CDR3 is TGTGCCACCAGCACCCTTGGGACAGCTTTGGTGCAGTACTTC. Protein sequence: CATSTLGTALVQYF. Supplemented by reference TRBV15 and TRBJ2-7, the full variable domain reads DAMVIQNPRYQVTQFGKPVTLSCSQTLNHNVMYWYQQKSSQAPKLLFHYYDKDFNNEADTPDNFQSRRPNTSFCFLDIRSPGLGDTAMYLCATSTLGTALVQYFGPGTRLTVT.

The chain employs TRBV29-1 and TRBJ1-1; the D is unclear. Germline-derived CDR1 and CDR2 are SQVTM and ANQGSEA. CDR3 length equals 13 residues. Trimming stripped 3 bases from V and 1 base from J, with 9 bases between. The DNA for the CDR3 is TGCAGCGTTGATGAGGGTAAGAACACTGAAGCTTTCTTT. It codes for CSVDEGKNTEAFF.

The rearrangement uses TRBV19 and TRBJ2-1; tentatively, D is TRBD2 (6 bases). The CDR3 length is 15 residues. Trimming pared 0 bases from V and 6 bases from J, leaving 12 bases between. Germline CDR1 is LNHDA and CDR2 is SQIVND (reference sequence). DNA of the CDR3: TGTGCCAGTAGTATAGACGGGACTTCGCCCAATGAGCAGTTCTTC. Its protein product is CASSIDGTSPNEQFF.

The J gene is TRBJ2-5, the V gene TRBV9; D is possibly TRBD2 (6 bases). The CDR3 runs to 16 residues. Looked up from germline, CDR1 is SGDLS and CDR2 is YYNGEE. V was shortened by 0 bases and J by 4 bases, with 16 bases between the two germline ends. Written as DNA, the CDR3 is TGTGCCAGCAGCGTAGCTGGCGGGACCTTTGGAGAGACCCAGTACTTC. This translates into CASSVAGGTFGETQYF.

The gene calls are TRBV9 and TRBJ1-2, with 8 positions matching TRBD1. The CDR3 totals 15 residues. V was clipped by 4 bases and J by 3 bases; unmatched bases: 8. The germline gives CDR1 SGDLS, CDR2 YYNGEE. This CDR3 reads CASSPHLDRDYGYTF. The CDR3 region has the DNA TGTGCCAGCAGCCCACACCTGGACAGGGACTATGGCTACACCTTC. Combining the CDR3 with reference TRBV9 and TRBJ1-2 gives the whole variable domain DSGVTQTPKHLITATGQRVTLRCSPRSGDLSVYWYQQSLDQGLQFLIQYYNGEERAKGNILERFSAQQFPDLHSELNLSSLELGDSALYFCASSPHLDRDYGYTFGSGTRLTVV.

V is TRBV5-8 and J is TRBJ2-2; 12 bases are a match to TRBD2. This CDR3 is built from 15 residues. Germline lookup yields CDR1 SGHTS and CDR2 YDEGEE. The trim removed 3 bases at V and 4 bases at J, leaving 1 base unmatched. The CDR3 protein is CASSWTSGITGELFF. In nucleotides, the CDR3 is TGTGCCAGCAGCTGGACTAGCGGGATCACCGGGGAGCTGTTTTTT.

In the case of this clone: In the same sample, other DNA sequences code for this CDR3. The chain has TRBV28 and TRBJ1-2; D is unclear. The CDR3 runs 12 residues. The germline V gene encodes CDR1 MDHEN and CDR2 SYDVKM. Trimming pared 3 bases from V and 3 bases from J, leaving 5 bases between. This chain's CDR3 is CASSFRDYGYTF. In nucleotides, the CDR3 is TGTGCCAGCAGTTTCCGCGACTATGGCTACACCTTC.

The V gene is TRBV11-2, the J gene TRBJ2-7, with D tentatively TRBD1 (6 bases). There are 14 residues in the CDR3. V was pared by 6 bases and J by 2 bases, with 14 bases between. Germline V CDR1 and CDR2: SGHAT, FQNNGV. The CDR3, as DNA: TGTGCCAGCAGACCTACAGGGCTTACCTACGAGCAGTACTTC. Protein sequence: CASRPTGLTYEQYF.

This sequence joins TRBV2 and TRBJ2-1; unclear D gene. The ends were cut back, 2 bases at V and 12 bases at J, with 11 bases in the middle. Germline V gene sequence: CDR1 SNHLY, CDR2 FYNNEI. The CDR3 has 12 amino acids. CDR3 in DNA: TGTGCCAGCAGTGAAAAGGCGGCGGCGCAGTTCTTC. This encodes CASSEKAAAQFF.

The rearrangement links TRBV30 to TRBJ2-3; 8 bases agree with TRBD1. Germline V CDR1 and CDR2: GTSNPN, SVGIG (reference sequence). The CDR3 totals 15 residues. V lost 2 bases and J lost 3; bases outside the gene matches: 7. This chain's CDR3 is CAWSPQGARTDTQYF. The CDR3 nucleotides read TGTGCCTGGAGTCCCCAGGGGGCGAGGACAGATACGCAGTATTTT.

V and J are TRBV4-1 and TRBJ2-1, with TRBD2 matching 9 bases. From germline, CDR1 is MGHRA and CDR2 YSYEKL. The CDR3 spans 14 residues. The V gene end was trimmed by 6 bases and the J gene end by 4 bases; junction bases not matched to a gene: 4. CDR3 nucleotide sequence: TGCGCCAGCAGTGGCGGGGGGGAGTACAATGAGCAGTTCTTC. Its protein is CASSGGGEYNEQFF.

This chain connects TRBV11-2 to TRBJ2-7; TRBD2 aligns across 9 bases. The germline CDR1 and CDR2 sequences are SGHAT and FQNNGV. Germline trimming cut 7 bases from V and 5 bases from J; bases unmatched to any gene: 9. The CDR3 contains 14 residues. This CDR3 is CASTKRASGDEQYF. The CDR3 DNA sequence: TGTGCCAGCACTAAGAGGGCTAGCGGGGACGAGCAGTACTTC. Variable domain in full (rest from reference TRBV11-2 and TRBJ2-7): EAGVAQSPRYKIIEKRQSVAFWCNPISGHATLYWYQQILGQGPKLLIQFQNNGVVDDSQLPKDRFSAERLKGVDSTLKIQPAKLEDSAVYLCASTKRASGDEQYFGPGTRLTVT.

V is TRBV11-3 and J is TRBJ2-1; 7 nucleotides agree with TRBD2. V gave up 5 bases and J gave up 2 bases; unmatched junction bases: 12. The length of the CDR3 is 17 residues. Looked up from germline, CDR1 is SGHNT and CDR2 is YENEEA. The CDR3 loop is CASSLGMAGAPYNEQFF. The CDR3 nucleotides read TGTGCCAGCAGCCTAGGGATGGCGGGAGCCCCCTACAATGAGCAGTTCTTC. Using reference TRBV11-3 and TRBJ2-1 for the parts outside the CDR3, the full variable domain is EAGVVQSPRYKIIEKKQPVAFWCNPISGHNTLYWYLQNLGQGPELLIRYENEEAVDDSQLPKDRFSAERLKGVDSTLKIQPAELGDSAVYLCASSLGMAGAPYNEQFFGPGTRLTVL.

The chain is built from TRBV6-1 and TRBJ2-5, with 8 bases aligning to TRBD2. The CDR3 runs to 17 residues. Per the germline V gene, CDR1 is MNHNS and CDR2 is SASEGT. Trimming removed 4 bases from V and 3 bases from J; junction bases left unmatched: 13. The chain's CDR3 is CASSVRIAGRGEETQYF. CDR3 in DNA: TGTGCCAGCAGTGTAAGAATAGCGGGACGGGGCGAAGAGACCCAGTACTTC.